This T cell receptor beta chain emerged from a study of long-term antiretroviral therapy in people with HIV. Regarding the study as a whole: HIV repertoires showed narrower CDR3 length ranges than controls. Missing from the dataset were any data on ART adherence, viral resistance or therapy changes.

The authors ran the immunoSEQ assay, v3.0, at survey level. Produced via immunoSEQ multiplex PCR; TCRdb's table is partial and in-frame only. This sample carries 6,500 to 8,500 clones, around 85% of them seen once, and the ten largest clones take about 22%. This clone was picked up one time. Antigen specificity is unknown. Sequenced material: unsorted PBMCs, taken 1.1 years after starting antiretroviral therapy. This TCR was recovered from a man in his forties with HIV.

The CDR3 is CASGFGPTGGDGYTF. As DNA, the CDR3 is TGTGCTAGTGGTTTTGGACCGACAGGGGGGGATGGCTACACCTTC. The chain has TRBV12-5 and TRBJ1-2; 9 nucleotides agree with TRBD1. The ends lost 3 bases at V and 6 bases at J; junction bases unmatched: 8. Germline V lookup: CDR1 LGHNT, CDR2 FRNRAP. The CDR3 totals 15 residues.